The 20 T cell receptor beta chains presented below share a single source sample, sequenced in a study of regulatory T cells in long-lasting Graves disease. Time point noted: newly diagnosed GD, antithyroid drugs for less than 3 months. TCR sequences were obtained from RNA taken from PBMCs. Combining iRepertoire HTBI primers with Arm-PCR of CDR3 regions, the authors built TCR beta libraries. MiXCR, run by TCRdb on the multiplex PCR reads, gives a single entry per CDR3 protein. The sample consists of 540,000 or so distinct CDR3 sequences, roughly 12% of them appearing once. These records were also assigned to another study, of T cells in Graves' hyperthyroidism and ophthalmopathy.

The starting material was peripheral blood mononuclear cells (PBMCs), obtained at new diagnosis, from a patient treated with antithyroid drugs. These receptors were collected from a young man with Graves disease.

The table lists this clonotype with many counts. The gene calls are TRBV2 and TRBJ1-2, with 7 bases identical to TRBD1. CDR3 size: 14 residues. Per germline, CDR1 SNHLY and CDR2 FYNNEI. The V and J ends lost 1 base and 4 bases, in that order; junction bases with no gene match: 3. The CDR3 DNA reads as TGTGCCAGCAGTGAAGAGACAGGGCCCTATGGCTACACCTTC. This codes for CASSEETGPYGYTF.

The chain recombines TRBV12-3 or TRBV12-4 with TRBJ2-1; 9 nucleotides agree with TRBD1. V shed 0 bases and J 4 bases; nucleotides not matched to a gene: 10. This CDR3 has 18 amino acids. The CDR3 loop reads CASSLATLTGGRYNEQFF. CDR3 DNA: TGTGCCAGCAGTTTAGCAACCCTCACAGGGGGCAGGTACAATGAGCAGTTCTTC.

This clonotype occurred a few times. The rearrangement joins TRBV12-3 or TRBV12-4 to TRBJ1-6; D remains unclear. Trimming stripped 5 bases from V and 0 bases from J, with 23 bases between. CDR3 length equals 20 residues. CDR3 nucleotides: TGTGCCAGCAGTAAATTAGGCTACCCCACTAAGAGCTCCTATAATTCACCCCTCCACTTT. Translating it yields CASSKLGYPTKSSYNSPLHF.

This clonotype has ten or more counts. The chain recombines TRBV7-9 with TRBJ2-5; D is possibly TRBD2 (6 bases). With 3 bases removed from V and 1 base from J, the gap between germline ends came to 15 bases. In germline, CDR1 is SEHNR, CDR2 FQNEAQ (reference sequence). The CDR3 covers 16 residues. This CDR3 is CASSFGTLSFQETQYF. The CDR3 DNA reads as TGTGCCAGCAGCTTCGGGACTCTTTCTTTCCAAGAGACCCAGTACTTC.

This clonotype was counted a few times. The CDR3 reads CSVVSGASYNEQFF. CDR3 nucleotide sequence: TGCAGCGTAGTTAGCGGGGCCTCCTACAATGAGCAGTTCTTC. The genes are TRBV29-1 and TRBJ2-1; TRBD2 agrees at 8 bases. The CDR3 is made up of 14 amino acids. Germline V CDR1 and CDR2: SQVTM, ANQGSEA. J was trimmed by 0 bases and V by 6 bases; bases with no gene match: 4.

The V and J genes are TRBV7-9 and TRBJ2-7; D unresolved. The CDR3 has 12 residues. CDR1 is SEHNR, CDR2 FQNEAQ, per germline (reference sequence). The V and J ends lost 5 bases and 3 bases respectively, with 8 bases between them. The CDR3 DNA is TGTGCCAGCAGCATAGGATTCTACGAGCAGTACTTC. It yields the protein CASSIGFYEQYF.

The genes are TRBV29-1 and TRBJ2-1; possibly TRBD2 for D (7 bases). Germline values: CDR1 SQVTM, CDR2 ANQGSEA. The CDR3 consists of 15 residues. Trimming shortened V by 7 bases and J by 3 bases, and 19 bases separated the two germline ends. CDR3: CSARGAGVGYNEQFF. The CDR3 DNA reads as TGCAGCGCTCGGGGGGCGGGAGTAGGCTACAATGAGCAGTTCTTC.

In its sample, this clonotype was seen many times. The J gene is TRBJ2-7, the V gene TRBV27; no definite D call. Germline CDR1 reads MNHEY; CDR2 reads SMNVEV (reference sequence). The CDR3 extends over 13 amino acids. With 6 bases removed from V and 3 bases from J, the gap between germline ends came to 12 bases. CDR3 nucleotides: TGTGCCAGCAGGGCGACCGGCAACTACGAGCAGTACTTC. It yields the protein CASRATGNYEQYF.

J is TRBJ1-5 and V is TRBV5-1; the D is unclear. The V end was cut by 5 bases, the J end by 2 bases, with 11 bases between. There are 14 residues in the CDR3. Germline CDR1 and CDR2: SGHRS and YFSETQ. The CDR3 sequence is CASREREGNQPQHF. In DNA form, the CDR3 reads TGCGCCAGCAGAGAAAGGGAGGGCAATCAGCCCCAGCATTTT.

The chain carries TRBV10-3 and TRBJ2-2; 12 nucleotides agree with TRBD2. The CDR3 is 16 residues long. Germline V CDR1 and CDR2: ENHRY, SYGVKD. With 6 bases clipped from V and 2 bases from J, the junction kept 4 bases outside the gene matches. CDR3 sequence (DNA): TGTGCCATCAGCTTCGGACTAGCGGGAAACACCGGGGAGCTGTTTTTT. Translating gives CAISFGLAGNTGELFF.

This clonotype came up many times. This chain joins TRBV2 and TRBJ1-2; no clear D gene. The CDR3 is 15 amino acids. Germline lookup yields CDR1 SNHLY and CDR2 FYNNEI. Between the trimmed V and J ends, which lost 2 bases and 3 bases, there was a span of 13 bases. CDR3 sequence: CASSESTGRDYGYTF. CDR3 nucleotides: TGTGCCAGCAGTGAATCAACGGGGAGGGACTATGGCTACACCTTC.

This clonotype was seen ten or more times. The chain recombines TRBV12-3 or TRBV12-4 with TRBJ2-1; D may be TRBD1 (6 bases). V lost 5 bases and J 5 bases, leaving 19 bases between the germline ends. This CDR3 comprises 16 residues. CDR3 residues: CASSTDTGKVNNEQFF. The CDR3 nucleotides are TGTGCCAGCAGTACCGACACAGGGAAAGTAAACAATGAGCAGTTCTTC.

The sample holds many counts of this clonotype. This chain joins TRBV28 and TRBJ2-1, with D possibly being TRBD2 (5 bases). The V end lost 4 bases, the J end lost 5 bases, and 15 bases lay between the germline ends. Looked up from germline, CDR1 is MDHEN and CDR2 is SYDVKM. The length of the CDR3 is 15 residues. This CDR3 reads CASSSTVGEHNEQFF. As DNA, the CDR3 is TGTGCCAGCAGTTCAACCGTGGGAGAGCACAATGAGCAGTTCTTC. The entire variable domain, with the rest obtained from reference TRBV28 and TRBJ2-1, is as follows: DVKVTQSSRYLVKRTGEKVFLECVQDMDHENMFWYRQDPGLGLRLIYFSYDVKMKEKGDIPEGYSVSREKKERFSLILESASTNQTSMYLCASSSTVGEHNEQFFGPGTRLTVL.

This clonotype was seen a few times. The V and J genes are TRBV5-1 and TRBJ2-5; D gene unclear. The CDR3 has 15 residues. V lost 1 base and J lost 5, with 15 bases in between. Germline CDR1 reads SGHRS; CDR2 reads YFSETQ. The CDR3 bases are TGCGCCAGCAGCTTGTTACACCCCAACGGGGAGACCCAGTACTTC. This translates into CASSLLHPNGETQYF.

This clonotype was picked up many times. The chain employs TRBV9 and TRBJ1-1; TRBD1 is a possible D gene (5 bases). V lost 4 bases to trimming and J lost 0 bases, with 19 bases between them. The CDR3 covers 17 residues. Germline CDR1 reads SGDLS; CDR2 reads YYNGEE. CDR3 bases: TGTGCCAGCAGCCCGGGGGGGAATATCCTGCTGAACACTGAAGCTTTCTTT. Protein sequence: CASSPGGNILLNTEAFF.

At least ten counts were recorded for this clonotype. The chain has TRBV28 and TRBJ2-7; 7 nucleotides align to TRBD2. Unmatched junction bases numbered 8, after V lost 6 bases and J lost 3 bases. This CDR3 is built from 14 residues. Germline values: CDR1 MDHEN, CDR2 SYDVKM. The CDR3 coding sequence is TGTGCCAGCAGGGATAGCGGGCCATACTACGAGCAGTACTTC. Translation: CASRDSGPYYEQYF. The whole variable domain, filled in from reference TRBV28 and TRBJ2-7, reads DVKVTQSSRYLVKRTGEKVFLECVQDMDHENMFWYRQDPGLGLRLIYFSYDVKMKEKGDIPEGYSVSREKKERFSLILESASTNQTSMYLCASRDSGPYYEQYFGPGTRLTVT.

This clonotype has a count of ten or more. The V and J genes are TRBV20-1 and TRBJ2-7; D unresolved. The CDR3 length is 14 residues. Deletions cut 1 base from V and 0 bases from J, with 10 bases between. Germline V lookup: CDR1 DFQATT, CDR2 SNEGSKA (reference sequence). The CDR3 DNA reads TGCAGTGCTAGAGGAACAGAACGCTCCTACGAGCAGTACTTC. Amino acids: CSARGTERSYEQYF.

This clonotype was seen more than once but under ten times. The CDR3 is CASSARDFQPQHF. The CDR3 DNA is TGTGCCAGCAGCGCGAGGGACTTTCAGCCCCAGCATTTT. The J gene is TRBJ1-5, the V gene TRBV5-6, with TRBD1 as a possible D gene (5 bases). The ends were cut back, 4 bases at V and 6 bases at J, with 11 bases in the middle. This CDR3 spans 13 amino acids. CDR1 and CDR2 (germline): SGHDT, YYEEEE.

This chain links TRBV7-9 with TRBJ2-1; D is undetermined. CDR3 length equals 13 residues. V was shortened by 7 bases and J by 9 bases, with 16 bases between the two germline ends. Per germline, CDR1 SEHNR and CDR2 FQNEAQ (reference sequence). The CDR3 region has the DNA TGTGCCAGCACCCCCCCGGAGAACGGTGAGCAGTTCTTC. Translating it yields CASTPPENGEQFF.

This clonotype has a handful of counts. The chain employs TRBV7-9 and TRBJ1-1; 7 bases match TRBD1. V shed 2 bases and J 1 base; nucleotides not matched to a gene: 10. CDR3 length: 17 residues. Looked up from germline, CDR1 is SEHNR and CDR2 is FQNEAQ (reference sequence). CDR3 sequence (DNA): TGTGCCAGCAGCTTATGGTGGGGGGGACAGAAGAACACTGAAGCTTTCTTT. It specifies CASSLWWGGQKNTEAFF.